The 8 T cell receptor beta chains in this list originate from one sample, sequenced in a study of cytomegalovirus exposure and HLA in healthy donors. PCR used 60 Vbeta primers and 13 Jbeta primers. Clones were read by immunoSEQ multiplex PCR, and TCRdb kept only the in-frame ones, dropping some. This table has about 200,000 clones, around four fifths appearing once. The material sequenced was PBMCs. All receptors come from a boy aged 2 to 10 in good health and CMV-seronegative.

The chain is built from TRBV11-2 and TRBJ2-3; D remains unclear. Germline lookup yields CDR1 SGHAT and CDR2 FQNNGV. The V and J ends lost 4 bases and 8 bases respectively, with 13 bases between them. The CDR3 has 13 residues. DNA of the CDR3: TGTGCCAGCAGCTCAAGGAAACAGCCTACGCAGTATTTT. Its translation is CASSSRKQPTQYF.

This clone was seen a handful of times. The chain recombines TRBV5-1 with TRBJ1-2; a weak D match, TRBD1 (6 bases). Germline loops: CDR1 SGHRS, CDR2 YFSETQ. V was shortened by 0 bases and J by 8 bases, with 11 bases between the two germline ends. This CDR3 has 13 amino acids. Written as DNA, the CDR3 is TGCGCCAGCAGCTTGGAGGCAGGGGAAGGCTACACCTTC. Its translation is CASSLEAGEGYTF.

The sample holds a few counts of this clone. The rearrangement joins TRBV2 to TRBJ1-3, with D unresolved. V lost 4 bases to trimming and J lost 0 bases, with 13 bases between them. CDR3 length: 16 residues. Germline-derived CDR1 and CDR2 are SNHLY and FYNNEI. The chain's CDR3 is CASSVGSSSSGNTIYF. The CDR3 DNA sequence: TGTGCCAGCAGTGTGGGCAGTTCAAGCTCTGGAAACACCATATATTTT.

J is TRBJ2-3 and V is TRBV20-1; possible D gene TRBD1, 6 bases. This CDR3 is 11 amino acids long. Germline values: CDR1 DFQATT, CDR2 SNEGSKA (reference sequence). The V and J ends lost 4 bases and 8 bases respectively, with 10 bases between them. The CDR3 coding sequence is TGCAGTGCTACAGGGGTGGGTACGCAGTATTTT. The encoded protein is CSATGVGTQYF.

CDR3 in amino acids: CASSIGQAWDTGELFF. CDR3 nucleotide sequence: TGTGCCAGCAGCATTGGACAGGCGTGGGACACCGGGGAGCTGTTTTTT. J is TRBJ2-2 and V is TRBV5-8, with 7 bases identical to TRBD1. Trimming took 4 bases from V and 3 from J; bases not matched to a gene: 9. CDR1 and CDR2 (germline): SGHTS, YDEGEE. The CDR3 covers 16 residues.

The genes are TRBV9 and TRBJ2-1; the match to TRBD2 covers 7 bases. This CDR3 comprises 15 residues. With 4 bases clipped from V and 0 bases from J, the junction kept 4 bases outside the gene matches. CDR1 is SGDLS and CDR2 is YYNGEE in the germline V gene. The CDR3 nucleotides read TGTGCCAGCAGCACGCGGGGGAGCTCCTACAATGAGCAGTTCTTC. The encoded protein is CASSTRGSSYNEQFF.

Only a few counts were recorded for this clone. This chain's CDR3 is CASSLVLAGTSYEQYF. CDR3 coding DNA: TGTGCCAGCAGCTTAGTCCTAGCGGGAACCTCCTACGAGCAGTACTTC. The chain carries TRBV7-2 and TRBJ2-7; 9 bases agree with TRBD2. Germline-derived CDR1 and CDR2 are SGHTA and FQGNSA. This CDR3 is built from 16 residues. The V segment lost 1 base and the J segment 0 bases; nucleotides outside the gene matches: 4.

This clone was seen just once. This chain connects TRBV5-4 to TRBJ1-2; 9 bases fit TRBD1. The germline CDR1 and CDR2 sequences are SGHNT and YYREEE (reference sequence). V dropped 3 bases and J dropped 3; count of bases not matched to a gene: 9. This CDR3 has 16 residues. The CDR3 region has the DNA TGTGCCAGCAGCTCCGGACAGGGGTCGATTCACTATGGCTACACCTTC. It codes for CASSSGQGSIHYGYTF.